This TCR beta chain was captured in a study of blood T cell repertoires in COVID-19 (dated by TCRdb to 2020 to 2021). About the full investigation: Samples covering the acute and convalescent phases of COVID-19 were provided by collaborators in the United States, Italy and Spain. The prospective study material was composed of cDNA or gDNA derived from T cells, B-cell-depleted T cells, or PBMCs. Subjects who had been exposed to COVID-19, were actively infected with it, or had recovered from it provided the deeply sampled blood TCRbeta repertoires that made up the dataset. The repertoires were released in a freely available public database meant as a resource for research on the immune response to SARS-CoV-2. The samples were drawn from the first 160 participants of the ongoing ImmuneRACE study and from 1,200 or so subjects provided by 6 global collaborators. Sample metadata almost always included a de-identified subject ID, COVID-19 status, age in years and sex. Where HLA class I and class II types were available, the types were taken from metadata supplied by the sample provider, not from assay-based typing. The investigation overall reported the following: The amount of clinical and demographic metadata varied by source and participant and was provided uncurated.

On this clone itself: No antigen is known for it. No per-base quality is available; no much larger clone lies one base away.

The CDR1 and CDR2 encoded by the germline V gene (reference sequence) are SEHNR and FQNEAQ. Measured from the cysteine to the phenylalanine, the CDR3 is 15 residues long. Of all the DNA, just the CDR3 is kept, 45 bases in frame from base 1. Deletion took 2 bases off V and 8 bases off J, with a span of 18 bases between the germline ends. Collaborating institutions collected whole blood in K2EDTA tubes following their own protocols. For TCRbeta analysis, collaborators shipped samples as frozen whole blood, isolated PBMCs, or DNA extracted from either of those sample types. TCRbeta CDR3 regions were amplified from genomic DNA by means of the immunoSEQ Assay, a bias-controlled multiplex PCR. Under the source paper's analysis protocol: Nucleated cell counts per sample were estimated from amplification of reference gene primers within the assay. Sequence reads were collapsed and filtered to measure the absolute abundance of every unique TCRbeta CDR3 rearrangement. For each sample, productive Simpson clonality was calculated as the square root of Simpson's diversity index over productive rearrangements. The immuneACCESS repertoire file appears here via TCRdb, limited to in-frame rearrangements. These files lack a portion of the clones; in checked studies, under half of the deficit traces to unresolved V genes, and the cause of the others is not known. That table supplies the V and J calls and clone size; D and trimming were determined from the DNA. The sample table records a few hundred thousand clones; 70% to 90% of these occur just once. Together, the top ten hold approximately 4% of the sample.

The receptor was isolated from a young man with active or convalescent COVID-19. This sequence uses TRBV7-9 and TRBJ1-2, with the D gene too uncertain to name. The sequenced material came from peripheral blood. The CDR3 region reads CASSLMFGRPSGYTF. Here is the DNA: TGTGCCAGCAGCTTAATGTTCGGCCGCCCTAGCGGCTACACCTTC.